The 13 T cell receptor beta chains below come from one sample, sequenced in a study of Ad26.COV2.S vaccination and SARS-CoV-2 variants. Data came from immunoSEQ multiplex PCR; TCRdb stores just in-frame clones and leaves some out. The table includes about 280,000 clones, 87% detected once. Specified treatment: over 15 received Ad26.COV2.S at low or high dose, single or two shots; about 5 received placebo; per-sample allocation not given. Day 63 following the first vaccine or placebo injection was when the samples were taken. The specimen was peripheral blood, collected in a trial of Ad26.COV2.S vaccine versus placebo. Every receptor here comes from a person between 18 and 60 years old who received the Ad26.COV2.S COVID-19 vaccine or a placebo.

The chain employs TRBV5-1 and TRBJ2-2; the D gene is possibly TRBD2 (6 bases). Germline V gene sequence: CDR1 SGHRS, CDR2 YFSETQ. The CDR3 contains 16 residues. The V end was cut by 0 bases, the J end by 2 bases, with 11 bases between. The CDR3 coding sequence is TGCGCCAGCAGCTTGGAGCGGGCGACTAACACCGGGGAGCTGTTTTTT. It yields the protein CASSLERATNTGELFF.

The CDR3 DNA sequence: TGTGCCAGCAGCCGGTTGGGGGGACAGGGTTACTACAATGAGCAGTTCTTC. Protein sequence: CASSRLGGQGYYNEQFF. The chain joins TRBV7-9 to TRBJ2-1, with 9 nucleotides matching TRBD1. The CDR3 is made up of 17 amino acids. Germline assignment: CDR1 SEHNR and CDR2 FQNEAQ (reference sequence). J was trimmed by 3 bases and V by 5 bases; bases with no gene match: 11.

This chain uses TRBV23-1 with TRBJ2-7, with a weak D call TRBD2 (5 bases). TRBV23-1 is noted as an ORF with a role that remains uncertain. V lost 0 bases and J lost 0, with 12 bases in between. The CDR3 covers 16 residues. CDR3: CASSQSSPSPSYEQYF. The DNA for the CDR3 is TGCGCCAGCAGTCAATCAAGTCCTAGCCCCTCCTACGAGCAGTACTTC.

This rearrangement joins TRBV5-1 to TRBJ2-1; 10 bases are a match to TRBD2. Losses at the gene ends were 0 bases for V and 9 bases for J; bases not matched to a gene: 6. The germline V gene encodes CDR1 SGHRS and CDR2 YFSETQ. This CDR3 is 15 amino acids long. The CDR3 reads CASSLVAGGSPEQFF. The CDR3, as DNA: TGCGCCAGCAGCTTGGTAGCGGGGGGATCTCCTGAGCAGTTCTTC.

The rearrangement uses TRBV7-2 and TRBJ2-5; maybe TRBD2 (6 bases). The germline gives CDR1 SGHTA, CDR2 FQGNSA. V lost 5 bases, J lost 4 bases, and 17 bases lay in between. The CDR3 contains 15 residues. This chain's CDR3 is CASSARGGTPETQYF. The CDR3 nucleotides read TGTGCCAGCAGCGCAAGGGGCGGGACCCCAGAGACCCAGTACTTC.

This clone was counted only a few times. CDR3 region: CAWSRQGVTGYTF. The CDR3 bases are TGTGCCTGGAGTAGGCAGGGGGTAACTGGCTACACCTTC. The chain uses TRBV30 and TRBJ1-2; 7 bases agree with TRBD1. This CDR3 has 13 amino acids. Germline V gene data show CDR1 as GTSNPN and CDR2 as SVGIG (reference sequence). The trim removed 2 bases at V and 7 bases at J, leaving 7 bases unmatched.

This clone was counted a few times. The chain employs TRBV3-1 (or the pseudogene TRBV3-2) and TRBJ2-3; D possibly corresponds to TRBD2 (6 bases). The CDR3 loop spans 17 amino acids. V lost 0 bases and J lost 3, with 16 bases in between. Germline CDR1 reads LGHDT; CDR2 reads YNNKEL (reference sequence). The CDR3 loop is CASSQDSSGGYTDTQYF. CDR3 sequence (DNA): TGTGCCAGCAGCCAAGATAGTAGCGGAGGATATACAGATACGCAGTATTTT.

The CDR3, as DNA: TGTGCCAGCAGTTCACAGGGTAATTATGGCTACACCTTC. Translating gives CASSSQGNYGYTF. The gene calls are TRBV6-6 and TRBJ1-2; a weak D match, TRBD1 (6 bases). The CDR3 has 13 residues. Germline values: CDR1 MNHNY, CDR2 SVGAGI (reference sequence). V dropped 4 bases and J dropped 5 bases, with 11 bases sitting between them.

The chain couples TRBV10-1 to TRBJ2-5; the D call may be TRBD1 or TRBD2 (6 bases each). Germline CDR1 WNHNN, CDR2 SYGVQD (reference sequence). The CDR3 is made up of 15 amino acids. With 6 bases removed from V and 2 bases from J, the gap between germline ends came to 16 bases. In DNA, the CDR3 is TGCGCCAGCAGCCCAAGGGGGGCAGCTCAAGAGACCCAGTACTTC. It translates to CASSPRGAAQETQYF.

This rearrangement joins TRBV27 to TRBJ2-7, with D uncertain. The CDR3 has 13 residues. The V and J ends lost 5 bases and 6 bases respectively, with 14 bases between them. CDR1 MNHEY and CDR2 SMNVEV come from the germline V gene (reference sequence). The CDR3 sequence is CASSISPFGEQYF. For the CDR3, the DNA is TGTGCCAGCAGTATTTCCCCATTTGGCGAGCAGTACTTC.

This sequence joins TRBV18 and TRBJ2-5, with TRBD2 as a possible D gene (5 bases). Germline CDR1 and CDR2: KGHSH and LQKENI. Trimming pared 3 bases from V and 5 bases from J, leaving 7 bases between. The CDR3 is 12 residues long. The CDR3 loop reads CASSPQRETQYF. The CDR3 bases are TGTGCCAGCTCACCTCAGCGGGAGACCCAGTACTTC.

This chain joins TRBV5-1 and TRBJ2-5, with a tentative D call TRBD1 (6 bases). In germline, CDR1 is SGHRS, CDR2 YFSETQ. V was pared by 5 bases and J by 0 bases, with 17 bases between. CDR3 length: 16 amino acids. CDR3 region: CASRRQGMGYQETQYF. The CDR3 coding sequence is TGCGCCAGCAGGCGCCAGGGGATGGGGTACCAAGAGACCCAGTACTTC.

The chain combines TRBV11-1 with TRBJ2-7; a weak D match, TRBD2 (6 bases). The CDR3 is 15 residues long. Trimming removed 5 bases at V and 3 bases at J, with 17 bases between. The V gene's germline CDR1 is SGHAT and CDR2 FQDESV (reference sequence). CDR3 sequence (DNA): TGTGCCAGCAGCCTAGAGGGAGCGGGTTTCTACGAGCAGTACTTC. Amino acids: CASSLEGAGFYEQYF.